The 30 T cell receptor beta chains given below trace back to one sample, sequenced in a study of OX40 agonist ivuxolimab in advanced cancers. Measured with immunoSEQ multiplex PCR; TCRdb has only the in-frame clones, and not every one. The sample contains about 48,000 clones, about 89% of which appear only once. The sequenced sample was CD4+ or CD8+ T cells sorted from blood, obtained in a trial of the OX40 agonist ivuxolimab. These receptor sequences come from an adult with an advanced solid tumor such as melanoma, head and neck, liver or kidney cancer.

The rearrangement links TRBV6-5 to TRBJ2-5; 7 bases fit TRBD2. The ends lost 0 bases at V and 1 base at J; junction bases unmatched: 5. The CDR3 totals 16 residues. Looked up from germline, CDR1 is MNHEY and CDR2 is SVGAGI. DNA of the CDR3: TGTGCCAGCAGTTACTCTAGACTAGCAGCCCAAGAGACCCAGTACTTC. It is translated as CASSYSRLAAQETQYF.

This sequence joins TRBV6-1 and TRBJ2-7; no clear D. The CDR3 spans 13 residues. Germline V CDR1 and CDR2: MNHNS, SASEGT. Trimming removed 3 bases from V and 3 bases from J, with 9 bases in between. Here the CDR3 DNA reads TGTGCCAGCAGTGAGCCTGGTCTCTACGAGCAGTACTTC. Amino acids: CASSEPGLYEQYF.

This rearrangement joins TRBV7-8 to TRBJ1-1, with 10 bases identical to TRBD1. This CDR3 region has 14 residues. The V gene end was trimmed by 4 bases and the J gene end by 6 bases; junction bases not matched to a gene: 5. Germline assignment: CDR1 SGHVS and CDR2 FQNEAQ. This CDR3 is CASSYGQGVAEAFF. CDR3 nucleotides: TGTGCCAGCAGCTACGGACAGGGGGTCGCTGAAGCTTTCTTT.

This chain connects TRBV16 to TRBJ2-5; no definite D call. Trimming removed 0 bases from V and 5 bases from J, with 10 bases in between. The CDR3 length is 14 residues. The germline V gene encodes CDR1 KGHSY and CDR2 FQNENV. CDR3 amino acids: CASSQSGTSETQYF. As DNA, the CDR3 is TGTGCCAGCAGCCAATCCGGAACTTCGGAGACCCAGTACTTC.

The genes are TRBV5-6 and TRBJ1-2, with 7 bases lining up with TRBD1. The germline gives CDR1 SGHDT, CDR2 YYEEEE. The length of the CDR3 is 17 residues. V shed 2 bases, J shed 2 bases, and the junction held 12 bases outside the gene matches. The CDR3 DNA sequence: TGTGCCAGCAGCTTTGGGGTACAGGGGACACAGAACTATGGCTACACCTTC. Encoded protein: CASSFGVQGTQNYGYTF.

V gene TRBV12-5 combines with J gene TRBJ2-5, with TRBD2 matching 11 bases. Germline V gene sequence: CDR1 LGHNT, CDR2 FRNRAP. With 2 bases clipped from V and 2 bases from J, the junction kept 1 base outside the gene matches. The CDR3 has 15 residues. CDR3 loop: CASGLLAGGQETQYF. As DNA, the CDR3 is TGTGCTAGTGGTTTGCTAGCGGGAGGTCAAGAGACCCAGTACTTC.

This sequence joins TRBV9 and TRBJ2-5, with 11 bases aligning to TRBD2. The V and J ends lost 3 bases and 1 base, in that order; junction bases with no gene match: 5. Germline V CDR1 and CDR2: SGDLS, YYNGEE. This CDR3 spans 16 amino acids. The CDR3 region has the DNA TGTGCCAGCAGCGAAATTCTAGCGGGAGGCCAAGAGACCCAGTACTTC. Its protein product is CASSEILAGGQETQYF.

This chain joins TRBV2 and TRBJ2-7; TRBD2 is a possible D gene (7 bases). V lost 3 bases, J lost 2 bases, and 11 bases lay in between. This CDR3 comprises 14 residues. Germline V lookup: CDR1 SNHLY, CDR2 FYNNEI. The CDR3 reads CASSEGGGPYEQYF. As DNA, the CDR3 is TGTGCCAGCAGTGAGGGGGGGGGCCCCTACGAGCAGTACTTC. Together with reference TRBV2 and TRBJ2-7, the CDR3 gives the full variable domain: EPEVTQTPSHQVTQMGQEVILRCVPISNHLYFYWYRQILGQKVEFLVSFYNNEISEKSEIFDDQFSVERPDGSNFTLKIRSTKLEDSAMYFCASSEGGGPYEQYFGPGTRLTVT.

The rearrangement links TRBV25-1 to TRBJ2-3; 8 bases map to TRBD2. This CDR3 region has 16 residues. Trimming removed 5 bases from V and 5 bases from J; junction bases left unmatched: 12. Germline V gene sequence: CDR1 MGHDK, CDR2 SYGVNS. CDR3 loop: CASSPLRGGEVDTQYF. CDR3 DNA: TGTGCCAGCAGTCCCCTACGGGGGGGAGAGGTAGATACGCAGTATTTT. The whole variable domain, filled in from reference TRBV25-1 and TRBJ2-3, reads EADIYQTPRYLVIGTGKKITLECSQTMGHDKMYWYQQDPGMELHLIHYSYGVNSTEKGDLSSESTVSRIRTEHFPLTLESARPSHTSQYLCASSPLRGGEVDTQYFGPGTRLTVL.

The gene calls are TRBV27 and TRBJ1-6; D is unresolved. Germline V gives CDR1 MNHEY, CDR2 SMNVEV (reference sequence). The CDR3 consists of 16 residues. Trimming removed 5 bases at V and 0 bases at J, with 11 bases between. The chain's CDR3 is CASSLGVSSYNSPLHF. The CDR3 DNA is TGTGCCAGCAGTCTTGGGGTCAGCTCCTATAATTCACCCCTCCACTTT.

CDR3 protein: CASSSGLADYNEQFF. The DNA for the CDR3 is TGTGCCAGCAGCTCGGGACTAGCCGACTACAATGAGCAGTTCTTC. The rearrangement uses TRBV5-8 and TRBJ2-1, with 9 bases that match TRBD2. Trimming at V came to 3 bases and at J to 3 bases, leaving 4 bases not matched to a gene. Germline CDR1 reads SGHTS; CDR2 reads YDEGEE. The CDR3 length is 15 residues.

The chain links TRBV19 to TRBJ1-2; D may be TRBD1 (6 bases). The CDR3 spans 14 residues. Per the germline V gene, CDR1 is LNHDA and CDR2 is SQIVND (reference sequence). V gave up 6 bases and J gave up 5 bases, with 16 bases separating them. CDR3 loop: CASSQEGHRYGYTF. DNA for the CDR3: TGTGCCAGTAGCCAAGAGGGACACCGTTATGGCTACACCTTC.

The CDR3 DNA sequence: TGTGCCAGCAGCGTAGGAGATGAGCAGTTCTTC. Amino acids: CASSVGDEQFF. The chain couples TRBV9 to TRBJ2-1; D not certain. The CDR3 runs to 11 residues. Per the germline V gene, CDR1 is SGDLS and CDR2 is YYNGEE. Trimming stripped 0 bases from V and 8 bases from J, with 3 bases between.

The CDR3 loop reads CASIQYSGQAQGEQYF. CDR3 coding DNA: TGTGCCAGCATCCAGTATTCCGGGCAAGCGCAGGGCGAGCAGTACTTC. The V call is TRBV27, the J call TRBJ2-7, with D possibly matching TRBD1 (5 bases). Germline V gene sequence: CDR1 MNHEY, CDR2 SMNVEV (reference sequence). Trimming left V 7 bases short and J 6 bases short, with 25 bases between. The CDR3 is 16 residues long.

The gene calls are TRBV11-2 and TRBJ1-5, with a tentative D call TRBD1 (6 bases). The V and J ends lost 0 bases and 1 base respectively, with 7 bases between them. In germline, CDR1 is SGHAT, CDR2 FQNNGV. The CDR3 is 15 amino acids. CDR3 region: CASSLEGASNQPQHF. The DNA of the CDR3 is TGTGCCAGCAGCTTAGAGGGGGCAAGCAATCAGCCCCAGCATTTT.

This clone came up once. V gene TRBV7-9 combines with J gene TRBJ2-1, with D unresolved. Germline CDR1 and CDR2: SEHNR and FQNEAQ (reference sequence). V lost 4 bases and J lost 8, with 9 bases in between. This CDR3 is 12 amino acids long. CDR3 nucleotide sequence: TGTGCCAGCAGCTCAAGGCTACATGAGCAGTTCTTC. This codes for CASSSRLHEQFF.

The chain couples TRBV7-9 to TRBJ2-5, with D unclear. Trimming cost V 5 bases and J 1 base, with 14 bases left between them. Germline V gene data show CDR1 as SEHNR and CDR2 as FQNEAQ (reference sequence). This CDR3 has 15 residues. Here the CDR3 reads CASSAPPPGQETQYF. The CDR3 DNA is TGTGCCAGCAGCGCCCCTCCCCCGGGCCAAGAGACCCAGTACTTC. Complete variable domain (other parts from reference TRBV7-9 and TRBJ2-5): DTGVSQNPRHKITKRGQNVTFRCDPISEHNRLYWYRQTLGQGPEFLTYFQNEAQLEKSRLLSDRFSAERPKGSFSTLEIQRTEQGDSAMYLCASSAPPPGQETQYFGPGTRLLVL.

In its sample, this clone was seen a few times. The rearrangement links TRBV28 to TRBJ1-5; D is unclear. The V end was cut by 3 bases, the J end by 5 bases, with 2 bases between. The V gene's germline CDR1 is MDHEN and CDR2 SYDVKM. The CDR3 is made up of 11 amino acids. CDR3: CASSFDQPQHF. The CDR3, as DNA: TGTGCCAGCAGTTTTGATCAGCCCCAGCATTTT.

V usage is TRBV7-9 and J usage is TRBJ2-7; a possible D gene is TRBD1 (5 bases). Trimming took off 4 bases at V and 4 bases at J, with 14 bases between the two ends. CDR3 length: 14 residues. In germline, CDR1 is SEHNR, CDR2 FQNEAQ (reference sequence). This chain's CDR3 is CASSYDRVGYEQYF. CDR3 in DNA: TGTGCCAGCAGCTACGACAGAGTTGGATACGAGCAGTACTTC.

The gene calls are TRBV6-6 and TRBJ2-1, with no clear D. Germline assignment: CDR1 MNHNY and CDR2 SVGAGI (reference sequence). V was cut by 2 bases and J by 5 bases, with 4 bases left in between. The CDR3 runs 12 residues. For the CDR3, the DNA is TGTGCCAGCAGTTACATCGACAATGAGCAGTTCTTC. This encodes CASSYIDNEQFF.

Written as DNA, the CDR3 is TGTGCCAGCAGCGTAGCTACGACTAGCGGCACAGATACGCAGTATTTT. Encoded protein: CASSVATTSGTDTQYF. This chain uses TRBV9 with TRBJ2-3; 8 bases are a match to TRBD2. V lost 0 bases to trimming and J lost 1 base; unmatched junction nucleotides: 4. Germline V CDR1 and CDR2: SGDLS, YYNGEE. The CDR3 extends over 16 amino acids.

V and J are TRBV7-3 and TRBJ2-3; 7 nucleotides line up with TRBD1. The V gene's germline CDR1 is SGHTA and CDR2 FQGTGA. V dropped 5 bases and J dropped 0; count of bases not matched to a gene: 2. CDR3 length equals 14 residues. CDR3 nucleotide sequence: TGTGCCAGCAGCCTGGGACAGAGCACAGATACGCAGTATTTT. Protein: CASSLGQSTDTQYF.

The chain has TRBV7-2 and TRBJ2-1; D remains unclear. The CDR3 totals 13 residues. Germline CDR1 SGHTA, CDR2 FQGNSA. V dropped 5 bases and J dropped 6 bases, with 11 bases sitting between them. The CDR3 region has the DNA TGTGCCAGCAGCCCCACCCTCTCCAATGAGCAGTTCTTC. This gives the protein CASSPTLSNEQFF.

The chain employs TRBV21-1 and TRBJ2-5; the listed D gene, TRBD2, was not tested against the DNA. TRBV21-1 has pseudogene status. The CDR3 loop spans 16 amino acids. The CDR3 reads CASSKGGVIYQETQYF. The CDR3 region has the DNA TGTGCCAGCAGCAAGGGGGGGGTAATTTATCAAGAGACCCAGTACTTC.

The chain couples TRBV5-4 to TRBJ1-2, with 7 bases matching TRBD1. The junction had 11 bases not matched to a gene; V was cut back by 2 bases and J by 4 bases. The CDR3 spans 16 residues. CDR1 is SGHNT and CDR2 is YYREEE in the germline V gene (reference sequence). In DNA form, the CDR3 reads TGTGCCAGCAGCTTTTTGCCGGGACAGTTACCCTATGGCTACACCTTC. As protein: CASSFLPGQLPYGYTF.

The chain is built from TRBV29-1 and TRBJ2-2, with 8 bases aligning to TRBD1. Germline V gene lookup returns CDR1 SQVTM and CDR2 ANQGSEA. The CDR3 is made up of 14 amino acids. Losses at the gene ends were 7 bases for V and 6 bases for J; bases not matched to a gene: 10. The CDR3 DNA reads TGCAGCGCGCGAGGACAGGGCGAAGCCGGGGAGCTGTTTTTT. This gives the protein CSARGQGEAGELFF.

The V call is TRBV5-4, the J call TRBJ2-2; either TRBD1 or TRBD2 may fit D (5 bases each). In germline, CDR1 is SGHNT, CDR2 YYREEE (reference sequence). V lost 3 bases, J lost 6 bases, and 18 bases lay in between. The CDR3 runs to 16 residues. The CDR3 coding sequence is TGTGCCAGCAGCTCGAGCCTTTTGCAGGGAGCCGGGGAGCTGTTTTTT. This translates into CASSSSLLQGAGELFF.

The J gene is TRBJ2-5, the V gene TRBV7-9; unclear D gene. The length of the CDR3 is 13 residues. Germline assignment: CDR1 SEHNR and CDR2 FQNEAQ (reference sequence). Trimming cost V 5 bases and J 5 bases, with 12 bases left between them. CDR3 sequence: CASSGPGRETQYF. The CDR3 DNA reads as TGTGCCAGCAGCGGCCCGGGTCGTGAGACCCAGTACTTC. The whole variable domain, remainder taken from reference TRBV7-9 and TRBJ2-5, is DTGVSQNPRHKITKRGQNVTFRCDPISEHNRLYWYRQTLGQGPEFLTYFQNEAQLEKSRLLSDRFSAERPKGSFSTLEIQRTEQGDSAMYLCASSGPGRETQYFGPGTRLLVL.

The CDR3 loop is CASSIAIGQPQHF. In DNA, the CDR3 is TGCGCCAGCAGTATCGCTATAGGCCAGCCCCAGCATTTT. The V call is TRBV10-1, the J call TRBJ1-5; unclear D gene. The germline CDR1 and CDR2 sequences are WNHNN and SYGVQD (reference sequence). With 5 bases removed from V and 7 bases from J, the gap between germline ends came to 12 bases. This CDR3 has 13 amino acids.

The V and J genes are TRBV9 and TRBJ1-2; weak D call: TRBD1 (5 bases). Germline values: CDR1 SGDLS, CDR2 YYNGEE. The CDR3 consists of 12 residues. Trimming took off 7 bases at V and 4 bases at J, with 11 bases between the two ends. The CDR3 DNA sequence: TGTGCCAGCGGGGGGGACTTCTATGGCTACACCTTC. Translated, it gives CASGGDFYGYTF. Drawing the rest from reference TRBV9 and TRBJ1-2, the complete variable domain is DSGVTQTPKHLITATGQRVTLRCSPRSGDLSVYWYQQSLDQGLQFLIQYYNGEERAKGNILERFSAQQFPDLHSELNLSSLELGDSALYFCASGGDFYGYTFGSGTRLTVV.